This T cell receptor beta chain was recovered during a study of cytomegalovirus exposure and HLA in healthy donors (TCRdb year 2017). With regard to the full study: An earlier analysis of fewer than 750 of the donors reported 250 to 350 Gb of sequence data and 117 million unique TCR beta sequences obtained from some 170 million T cells. Approximately 310 gigabases of sequencing data and approximately 85 million unique TCR sequences were included in an early release covering several hundred HLA-typed donors. Of the approximately 400 genotyped donors, roughly 76% were placed in the genetic ancestry cluster associated with self-reported Caucasian donors. The study aimed to test whether signatures of past pathogen exposure could be identified by cataloging public T cell receptors. The study used immunosequencing to profile the T cell repertoires of 666 subjects and linked those repertoires to cytomegalovirus serostatus. Besides the first cohort of 666 subjects, a separate validation cohort made up of 120 different subjects was used. High-throughput TCR immunosequencing, statistical association of individual TCRs with disease status, and machine learning were combined to predict cytomegalovirus infection status. In a later analysis, previously published TCR beta repertoires from roughly 710 donors were re-analyzed and high-resolution HLA genotyping was added so that TCR occurrence patterns could be studied. Rather than drawing on any new phenotypic data, the later analysis identified candidate immune exposures from TCR beta sequences and the way those sequences occurred across donors. In an earlier analysis of around 540 of the donors, high-throughput TCR beta sequencing was used to judge whether each TCR beta V gene segment behaved as functional or pseudogenic. Donor age, sex, ethnicity and CMV serostatus were compiled together with the repertoire data. In a later genetic analysis, genome-wide SNP genotypes for about 55% of the roughly 670 donors were used, and that subset was treated as a discovery cohort. Every repertoire in the discovery cohort had been generated on one and the same sequencing platform. Class I and class II HLA loci were covered by the typing at four-digit resolution. Typing coverage varied by locus: 629-630 donors for A, B, C, DRB1 and DQB1; around 560 for DQA1; about 570 for DPA1; roughly 450 for DPB1. A few DR-DQ haplotypes were treated as single units for association and clustering because of strong linkage in the cohort. Among some 400 genotyped donors of the cohort, an average of approximately 250,000 unique TCR beta nucleotide sequences were sequenced per donor, roughly a sixth of them non-productive. Findings and caveats that apply to the study as a whole: Because counts were too low, about 18 rarely observed V segments, including chromosome 9 orphons, were left out of the earlier analysis of some 640 of the donors. A total of 150 to 200 TCR beta chains were listed by the study as associated with cytomegalovirus. Most TCR sequences were seen in very few donors, while some public TCRs were found in many individuals. In an earlier analysis of roughly 500 of the donors, most TCR beta V segments appeared in productive rearrangements about 90% or about 30% of the time, broadly matching IMGT annotations. In a later analysis, TCR association rates were found to vary across HLA loci, with the most associated TCRs seen for DRB1 alleles and the fewest for HLA-C alleles. The 87-base-pair reads could not distinguish some IMGT-functional V segments, including TRBV6-2 and TRBV6-3, so those segments were excluded. Linkage disequilibrium might explain the correlated functional status among segregating V segments, but an unknown experimental factor could not be ruled out. The classifier was reported to diagnose cytomegalovirus status with high specificity and sensitivity in both the original and validation cohorts. Only TCR beta chains were sequenced in this cohort, and the absence of alpha or paired-chain data limited detectable features. In a later analysis, HLA-associated TCR beta chains were found to be more clonally expanded and to have lower generation probabilities than equally common non-associated chains. In a later analysis, several top co-occurrence clusters were reported to appear linked to parvovirus B19, influenza, CMV and Epstein-Barr virus. Three of the identified cytomegalovirus-associated TCR beta chains were confirmed in vitro to be specific for cytomegalovirus antigens. A cluster of highly shared sequence variants was judged likely to be a technical artifact of the sequencing pipeline. Roughly uniform sequencing depth across donors was assumed in presence/absence analyses, although this assumption may not hold. Because some donors lacked HLA typing at each locus, the association tests relied only on the typed subset. An association between a missense DCLRE1C variant and V-gene and J-gene trimming of TCR beta chains was found in a later genetic analysis and replicated in an independent cohort. For the cohort, immune exposure information was limited to CMV serostatus. Compared with the approximately 600-donor mean, donors in an Asian-associated ancestry cluster had fewer N-insertions in productive TCRs, according to a later genetic analysis. The authors suggested that the approach could potentially be extended to other disease states and immunological phenotypes. Strong co-occurrence of HLA alleles, especially DR and DQ, made assigning TCR associations to individual alleles difficult. Specific HLA alleles were associated with around 18,000 TCR beta sequences at a false discovery rate of 0.05 in a later analysis. According to a later analysis, most CMV-associated TCR beta chains appeared to be HLA-restricted, and the HLA associations seemed to be driven largely by CMV exposure. A further reported finding was that TCR beta sequences accurately predicted the HLA-A and HLA-B alleles for most subjects in the first cohort.

The cohort was made up of several hundred healthy bone marrow donors. Cohort members were all nominally healthy when sampled, although unrecorded immune exposures were likely present. The donor was CMV seronegative and was included in the group of approximately 350 seronegative cohort members. Each donor provided a peripheral blood sample, and peripheral blood mononuclear cells were used for TCR beta sequencing. Genomic DNA was extracted from the blood cell samples with the Qiagen DNeasy Blood Extraction Kit. A remark on this clone: Its antigen target is currently unknown. No clone much larger than this one lies a single base away; base qualities are absent.

The method was the immunoSEQ multiplex PCR assay. For the multiplex PCR, a mixture combining 60 forward primers for TCR Vbeta segments and 13 reverse primers for TCR Jbeta segments was used. The CDR3 region of rearranged TCR beta genes was amplified from genomic DNA by a multiplex PCR assay. The amplified TCR beta libraries were sequenced on the Illumina HiSeq System as 87-base-pair reads. As for the original processing: In a later analysis, 80 million or so unique TCR beta chains were counted across the 666 repertoires, and approximately 11 million of these chains were shared by at least two donors. Raw reads were error-corrected and collapsed into unique sequences with a nearest-neighbor algorithm that merged closely related sequences to remove PCR and sequencing errors. To assign V, D and J gene segments, CDR3 sequences were aligned to IMGT reference sequences. For a sequence to be retained, at least a six-nucleotide match to both a V gene segment and a J gene segment was required. Rearrangements were classified as productive when the CDR3 lacked stop codons and remained in frame with V and J, and all other rearrangements were classified as non-productive. Following IMGT convention, CDR3 was defined as the stretch from the second conserved V-encoded cysteine to the conserved J-encoded phenylalanine. Sequences without an unambiguous match to a single V gene segment were excluded from the earlier analysis of almost 600 of the donors. An earlier analysis of fewer than 650 of the donors classified V segments as functional when productive rearrangements were above 56.7% and as segregating when the standard deviation between donors was above 5%. A statistical classification framework was built to diagnose cytomegalovirus status from the catalog of TCR beta chain sequences. In a later analysis, V and J genes were assigned by comparing TCR nucleotide sequences against IMGT/GENE-DB human TR gene sequences. The TCRdist pipeline was used in a later analysis to assign CDR3 sequences and most-parsimonious VDJ recombination scenarios. In a later analysis, each TCR beta chain was defined by its CDR3 amino acid sequence together with its V-gene family, and reads lacking a unique V-gene family were excluded. A later analysis removed several hundred highly shared, low-generation-probability nucleotide sequences to deal with suspected cross-contamination and a sequencing artifact. In a later analysis, a clonal expansion index was calculated for each public chain from normalized within-repertoire ranks of inferred template counts. In a later analysis, generation probabilities were computed using a VDJ recombination model fitted to out-of-frame rearrangements, and the results were checked against IGoR. In a later analysis, hypergeometric tests were used to score TCR-TCR, TCR-HLA and TCR-CMV co-occurrence, with a repertoire-size bias correction applied to TCR pairs. To estimate false discovery rates, a later analysis permuted the HLA or CMV assignments 20 times. A later analysis grouped co-occurring TCRs with DBSCAN, adding TCRdist sequence similarity when clustering within HLA-allele-positive subsets. Co-occurrence clustering excluded repertoires with fewer than 30,000 or more than 120,000 public chains, plus five with anomalous nucleotide sharing. The table comes from immuneACCESS by way of TCRdb, which keeps in-frame sequences with V and J called. Part of the clones is missing from these tables; in studies checked, under half for an unresolved V gene and the rest for unknown reasons. The DNA was the basis for D and trimming; V, J and clone size are from that table. The sample table lists around 140,000 clones, roughly 9.7% of them with a count of one. Roughly 1.9% of the sample is in the top ten clones.

Counted from cysteine to phenylalanine, this CDR3 has 15 amino acids. The sequence is cut down to CDR3 DNA, 45 bases in frame from base 1. The CDR1 and CDR2 encoded by the germline V gene are MDHEN and SYDVKM. V lost 3 bases and J lost 4 bases; the stretch between them is 15 bases long. The origin of this receptor is a man aged 45-65 years in good health and CMV-seronegative. The sample was PBMCs. This receptor chain uses TRBV28 and TRBJ1-2; a tentative D call is TRBD1 (6 bases match). The encoded CDR3 is CASSFAGQPSYGYTF. The bases read TGTGCCAGCAGTTTCGCCGGACAGCCCTCCTATGGCTACACCTTC.